Here is one T cell receptor beta chain with its context. Its antigen target is currently unknown. Nothing much larger sits one base from this clone, and base qualities are not available. Because repertoires were sampled repeatedly during chemoradiotherapy, clonal expansion in the tumor microenvironment could be followed. This entry is derived from a study of chemoradiotherapy in HPV16-positive cancers (dated by TCRdb to between 2022 and 2023). About the full investigation: Using functional T-cell assays on cells from two HPV16-positive patients, the researchers defined candidate HPV-specific T-cell clones and common TCR motifs. The study set out to ask whether T-cell immunity against the HPV oncoproteins E6 and E7 changes over the course of chemoradiotherapy and whether that immunity affects survival. The candidate HPV-specific TCRs and motifs were subsequently tracked in TCR repertoires obtained from some 80 patients with HPV-related cancers.

V is clipped by 3 bases and J by 6 bases, and the sequence between their germline boundaries is 16 bases long. Taken from the germline V gene, the CDR1 and CDR2 loops are SGHTS and YDEGEE. The CDR3 numbers 15 residues from cysteine through phenylalanine. Just the 45-base CDR3 DNA is kept, in frame starting at base 1. Receptor amplification or capture employed the immunoSEQ multiplex PCR assay. TCRdb re-hosts the immuneACCESS table, in-frame sequences only. Its copies lack some clones; in the studies checked, an unresolved V gene accounts for under half of them, and the cause for the rest is not known. Within this sample are about 8,000 clones, with approximately 73% of them counted one time only. Together, the top ten hold around 29% of the sample. Overall study outcomes, separate from this receptor: Among HPV16-positive patients, expansion of HPV-responsive T cells during chemoradiotherapy was associated with better recurrence-free survival. Expansion of candidate HPV-specific clones and E7-related TCR motifs was observed in the tumor microenvironment during treatment, whereas no such expansion was observed for non-HPV-specific T cells. The functional definition of HPV-specific T cells was derived from only two HPV16-positive patients, and the survival association was reported for HPV16-positive patients.

Here the chain combines TRBV5-8 and TRBJ1-5; D gene: possibly TRBD1, on 5 matching bases. This material was obtained from a patient who underwent chemoradiotherapy. This receptor was obtained from a human donor with HPV-associated anogenital cancer. DNA sequence: TGTGCCAGCAGCTCCCTCGGGGGGGTAGGTCAGCCCCAGCATTTT. This sequence encodes CASSSLGGVGQPQHF.